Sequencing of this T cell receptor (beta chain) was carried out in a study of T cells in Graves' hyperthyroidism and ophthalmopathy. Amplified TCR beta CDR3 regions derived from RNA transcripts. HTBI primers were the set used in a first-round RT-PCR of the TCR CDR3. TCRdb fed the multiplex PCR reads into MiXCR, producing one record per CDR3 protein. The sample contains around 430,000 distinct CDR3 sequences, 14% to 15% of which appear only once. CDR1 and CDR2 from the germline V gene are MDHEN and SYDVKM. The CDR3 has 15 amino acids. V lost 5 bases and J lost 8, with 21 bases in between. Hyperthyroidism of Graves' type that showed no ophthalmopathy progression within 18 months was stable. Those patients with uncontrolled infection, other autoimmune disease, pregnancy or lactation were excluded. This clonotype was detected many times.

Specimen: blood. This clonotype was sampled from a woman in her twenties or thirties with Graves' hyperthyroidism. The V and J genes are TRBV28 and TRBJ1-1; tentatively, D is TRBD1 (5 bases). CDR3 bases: TGTGCCAGCAGTCCAGCGGGGCAGGGAATGAAAGAAGCTTTCTTT. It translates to CASSPAGQGMKEAFF.